The 17 T cell receptor beta chains in this list originate from one sample, sequenced in a study of T cells in Graves' hyperthyroidism and ophthalmopathy. Amplified regions were TCR beta CDR3 sequences from RNA transcripts. The HTBI primer set served for first-round RT-PCR of the TCR CDR3. Each CDR3 protein is one row after TCRdb ran MiXCR on the multiplex PCR reads. The table has 360,000 or so distinct CDR3 sequences, about a sixth seen once; the top ten hold 15% to 18%. The sequenced material came from blood. The origin of the receptors is a woman aged 35 to 49 with Graves' ophthalmopathy.

This clonotype was recorded at least ten times. Being one base from a much bigger clone, this may be a read error. The V call is TRBV28, the J call TRBJ2-7; TRBD1 matches 8 bases. The CDR3 has 14 residues. Germline V gene lookup returns CDR1 MDHEN and CDR2 SYDVKM. CDR3 in amino acids: CASTSGTGFYERYF. DNA of the CDR3: TGTGCCAGCACATCTGGGACAGGATTCTACGAGCGGTACTTC.

In its sample, this clonotype was seen many times. This chain connects TRBV27 to TRBJ2-7; D gene uncertain. The CDR3 is 14 amino acids. V was pared by 3 bases and J by 2 bases, with 11 bases between. Germline CDR1 reads MNHEY; CDR2 reads SMNVEV (reference sequence). CDR3 nucleotides: TGTGCCAGCAGTTTGGCGGTCAGCACCTACGAGCAGTACTTC. Its protein product is CASSLAVSTYEQYF.

Ten or more counts support this clonotype. V and J are TRBV12-3 or TRBV12-4 and TRBJ1-2; D is perhaps TRBD1 (5 bases). The CDR3 has 12 residues. The V end lost 8 bases, the J end lost 4 bases, and 11 bases lay between the germline ends. CDR3: CASARGGYGYTF. The CDR3 coding sequence is TGTGCCAGCGCCCGTGGGGGCTATGGCTACACCTTC.

Only a few counts were recorded for this clonotype. One end of the junction fails to match germline, which may point to a read error. The chain couples TRBV6-1 to TRBJ2-7, with TRBD1 as a possible D gene (5 bases). Germline V lookup: CDR1 MNHNS, CDR2 SASEGT. The CDR3 has 13 amino acids. Here the CDR3 DNA reads TGTGCCAGCAGGATCGACAGCTCCTACGAGCAGTCCTTC. As protein: CASRIDSSYEQSF.

This clonotype occurred many times. The genes are TRBV19 and TRBJ2-5; D is uncertain. Germline CDR1 LNHDA, CDR2 SQIVND (reference sequence). The CDR3 runs 13 residues. Trimming took off 6 bases at V and 5 bases at J, with 13 bases between the two ends. The CDR3 loop is CASSRTTAETQYF. DNA of the CDR3: TGTGCCAGTAGCAGAACCACAGCGGAGACCCAGTACTTC. Drawing the rest from reference TRBV19 and TRBJ2-5, the complete variable domain is DGGITQSPKYLFRKEGQNVTLSCEQNLNHDAMYWYRQDPGQGLRLIYYSQIVNDFQKGDIAEGYSVSREKKESFPLTVTSAQKNPTAFYLCASSRTTAETQYFGPGTRLLVL.

This clonotype was picked up many times. This sequence joins TRBV28 and TRBJ2-7, with TRBD2 matching 9 bases. V lost 3 bases and J lost 5; bases outside the gene matches: 8. The germline CDR1 and CDR2 sequences are MDHEN and SYDVKM. The CDR3 runs to 15 residues. CDR3 sequence: CASSLVASGTDEQYF. The CDR3 coding sequence is TGTGCCAGCAGTTTGGTAGCTAGCGGGACCGACGAGCAGTACTTC.

V usage is TRBV30 and J usage is TRBJ2-5, with 8 bases that match TRBD1. This CDR3 is built from 14 residues. V was pared by 5 bases and J by 3 bases, with 8 bases of the junction left unmatched. The germline V gene has CDR1 GTSNPN and CDR2 SVGIG (reference sequence). The CDR3 region is CAWGGQAHKETQYF. CDR3 nucleotide sequence: TGTGCCTGGGGGGGACAGGCACATAAAGAGACCCAGTACTTC.

This clonotype appeared many times. This rearrangement joins TRBV27 to TRBJ2-2; D is tentatively TRBD1 or TRBD2 (5 bases each). The ends were cut back, 1 base at V and 4 bases at J, with 10 bases in the middle. CDR3 length: 15 residues. The germline gives CDR1 MNHEY, CDR2 SMNVEV (reference sequence). CDR3 in DNA: TGTGCCAGCAGTTTATATGAGGGGCTCACCGGGGAGCTGTTTTTT. It specifies CASSLYEGLTGELFF.

The sample holds many counts of this clonotype. Being one base from a much bigger clone, this may be a read error. The chain uses TRBV12-3 or TRBV12-4 and TRBJ1-3, with D unclear. This CDR3 is 12 amino acids long. CDR3 nucleotides: TGTGTCAGCAGTTTAACTGGAAACACCATATATTTT. Protein product: CVSSLTGNTIYF.

As concerns this clonotype: It may be a read error: a sequence one base away is much more abundant. The chain joins TRBV7-2 to TRBJ2-2; tentative D call: TRBD2 (5 bases). There are 15 residues in the CDR3. The germline V gene encodes CDR1 SGHTA and CDR2 FQGNSA. The CDR3 nucleotides are TGTGTCAGCAGCAAAAGGACTCGAGGAACCGGGGAGCTGTTTTTT. This codes for CVSSKRTRGTGELFF. The entire variable domain, with the rest obtained from reference TRBV7-2 and TRBJ2-2, is as follows: GAGVSQSPSNKVTEKGKDVELRCDPISGHTALYWYRQSLGQGLEFLIYFQGNSAPDKSGLPSDRFSAERTGGSVSTLTIQRTQQEDSAVYLCVSSKRTRGTGELFFGEGSRLTVL.

This clonotype was picked up many times. J is TRBJ2-5 and V is TRBV12-3 or TRBV12-4; TRBD2 matches 9 bases. CDR3 length equals 14 residues. J gave up 0 bases and V 6 bases, and 2 bases lay outside the gene matches. CDR3 region: CASSSGGYQETQYF. CDR3 DNA sequence: TGTGCCAGCAGCAGCGGGGGGTACCAAGAGACCCAGTACTTC.

This clonotype came up many times. This chain uses TRBV7-2 with TRBJ2-7, with 12 bases aligning to TRBD2. The germline V gene has CDR1 SGHTA and CDR2 FQGNSA. The length of the CDR3 is 16 residues. The J segment lost 3 bases and the V segment lost 6 bases, leaving 9 bases of the junction unmatched. The CDR3 nucleotides read TGTGCCAGCAGTCCTATAGGACTAGCGGGGTTCTACGAGCAGTACTTC. The encoded protein is CASSPIGLAGFYEQYF.

This clonotype was counted at least ten times. This chain uses TRBV6-1 with TRBJ2-7, with no clear D. Per germline, CDR1 MNHNS and CDR2 SASEGT. Trimming removed 6 bases from V and 5 bases from J, with 20 bases in between. This CDR3 has 15 residues. The CDR3 nucleotides are TGTGCCAGCAGGACCTTACCGACGGGTTCACACGAGCAGTACTTC. Encoded protein: CASRTLPTGSHEQYF.

The chain has TRBV28 and TRBJ2-7, with D possibly matching TRBD2 (6 bases). The germline V gene encodes CDR1 MDHEN and CDR2 SYDVKM. CDR3 length: 15 residues. The ends were cut back, 7 bases at V and 10 bases at J, with 26 bases in the middle. The CDR3 DNA reads as TGTGCCAGCACGGGGGACTTCCTGTCTCCCGGAAGTCAGTACTTC. Translated, it gives CASTGDFLSPGSQYF.

Ten or more counts support this clonotype. This chain connects TRBV30 to TRBJ1-1; D unresolved. The CDR3 length is 11 residues. The germline CDR1 and CDR2 sequences are GTSNPN and SVGIG (reference sequence). V lost 1 base and J lost 6, with 6 bases in between. The DNA for the CDR3 is TGTGCCTGGAGTGCCCGGGCTGAAGCTTTCTTT. Its translation: CAWSARAEAFF.

V usage is TRBV6-5 and J usage is TRBJ2-7; no clear D. Germline V lookup: CDR1 MNHEY, CDR2 SVGAGI. V gave up 2 bases and J gave up 2 bases, with 10 bases separating them. CDR3 length: 14 amino acids. CDR3 loop: CASSYGENPYEQYF. As DNA, the CDR3 is TGTGCCAGCAGTTACGGAGAAAATCCCTACGAGCAGTACTTC.

This clonotype was found many times. The chain combines TRBV28 with TRBJ1-3; possible D gene TRBD1, 5 bases. With 7 bases removed from V and 4 bases from J, the gap between germline ends came to 11 bases. The CDR3 has 13 amino acids. Per germline, CDR1 MDHEN and CDR2 SYDVKM. For the CDR3, the DNA is TGTGCCAGCATTCGGGACGGAGGAAACACCATATATTTT. It encodes CASIRDGGNTIYF.